One sample yielded the 17 T cell receptor beta chains listed below, sequenced in a study of blood T cell repertoires in COVID-19. Sequencing used immunoSEQ multiplex PCR; TCRdb keeps in-frame clones, though not all of them. The top ten clones hold about 5.8% of a sample with around 58,000 clones, approximately 87% of them seen once. Sequences were obtained from peripheral blood. These receptors were obtained from a human donor in a cohort sampled during active COVID-19.

By share, this clone counts as medium-sized (0.01 to 0.1%). This chain uses TRBV4-3 with TRBJ2-3; 8 positions match TRBD1. V lost 2 bases and J lost 5; bases outside the gene matches: 12. CDR3 length equals 17 residues. Germline assignment: CDR1 LGHNA and CDR2 YSLEER. This CDR3 reads CASSQQLSGQAGDTQYF. In DNA, the CDR3 is TGCGCCAGCAGCCAACAGCTCTCGGGACAGGCGGGAGATACGCAGTATTTT.

This rearrangement joins TRBV6-5 to TRBJ2-4; D is perhaps TRBD2 (7 bases). Trimming removed 0 bases from V and 1 base from J, with 10 bases in between. This CDR3 is built from 16 residues. Germline CDR1 is MNHEY and CDR2 is SVGAGI. For the CDR3, the DNA is TGTGCCAGCAGTTACTCGGGGGGGCCGGCCAAAAACATTCAGTACTTC. Protein: CASSYSGGPAKNIQYF.

The J gene is TRBJ1-1, the V gene TRBV6-6; tentatively, D is TRBD1 (5 bases). Germline V gene sequence: CDR1 MNHNY, CDR2 SVGAGI (reference sequence). This CDR3 spans 13 amino acids. V shed 0 bases and J shed 4 bases, with 6 bases lying between them. In DNA form, the CDR3 reads TGTGCCAGCAGTTACTCAGGGGCCACTGAAGCTTTCTTT. Amino acid sequence: CASSYSGATEAFF.

This rearrangement joins TRBV19 to TRBJ1-2; D is perhaps TRBD1 (6 bases). V was clipped by 5 bases and J by 4 bases, with 14 bases between them. The CDR3 consists of 14 residues. Germline CDR1 is LNHDA and CDR2 is SQIVND (reference sequence). DNA of the CDR3: TGTGCCAGTAGTGTCCTCGGACAGCTCTATGGCTACACCTTC. The encoded protein is CASSVLGQLYGYTF.

The CDR3 loop reads CASSAGEGPGNTIYF. The CDR3 region has the DNA TGTGCCAGCAGCGCCGGGGAAGGACCCGGAAACACCATATATTTT. J is TRBJ1-3 and V is TRBV7-8; D remains ambiguous. The V end was cut by 5 bases, the J end by 4 bases, with 15 bases between. The CDR3 consists of 15 residues. Per the germline V gene, CDR1 is SGHVS and CDR2 is FQNEAQ.

The chain uses TRBV5-6 and TRBJ1-2, with 9 positions matching TRBD1. Per the germline V gene, CDR1 is SGHDT and CDR2 is YYEEEE. With 1 base clipped from V and 3 bases from J, the junction kept 7 bases outside the gene matches. The CDR3 runs to 16 residues. The CDR3 sequence is CASSLRGTGIDYGYTF. Here the CDR3 DNA reads TGTGCCAGCAGCTTGCGTGGGACAGGGATCGACTATGGCTACACCTTC.

The V call is TRBV6-2 or TRBV6-3, the J call TRBJ2-7, with D unresolved. The length of the CDR3 is 13 residues. Germline CDR1 is MNHEY and CDR2 is SVGEGT. Deletions cut 0 bases from V and 3 bases from J, with 6 bases between. The CDR3 loop is CASSYSVRYEQYF. The CDR3 DNA reads as TGTGCCAGCAGTTACTCCGTCCGCTACGAGCAGTACTTC.

V is TRBV14 and J is TRBJ2-7; 10 bases match TRBD1. Unmatched junction bases numbered 7, after V lost 1 base and J lost 4 bases. The CDR3 has 16 residues. The germline V gene encodes CDR1 SGHDN and CDR2 FVKESK. The CDR3 sequence is CASSQGLGQGKYEQYF. The CDR3 bases are TGTGCCAGCAGCCAAGGGTTGGGACAGGGGAAGTACGAGCAGTACTTC.

The rearrangement links TRBV19 to TRBJ2-7, with 9 bases fitting TRBD1. CDR1 and CDR2 from the germline V gene are LNHDA and SQIVND (reference sequence). The CDR3 is 16 amino acids. With V trimmed by 7 bases and J by 5 bases, 15 bases remained unmatched. DNA for the CDR3: TGTGCCAGTACCCAGATGCACGGGACAGGGATCCACGAGCAGTACTTC. This gives the protein CASTQMHGTGIHEQYF.

This chain links TRBV27 with TRBJ2-7, with TRBD1 identical over 7 bases. The length of the CDR3 is 15 residues. From germline, CDR1 is MNHEY and CDR2 SMNVEV (reference sequence). The V segment lost 3 bases and the J segment 1 base; nucleotides outside the gene matches: 6. CDR3 sequence: CASSFLRGQSYEQYF. The DNA of the CDR3 is TGTGCCAGCAGTTTCCTAAGGGGACAGTCCTACGAGCAGTACTTC.

V gene TRBV10-3 combines with J gene TRBJ2-7; the match to TRBD1 covers 10 bases. Losses at the gene ends were 6 bases for V and 6 bases for J; bases not matched to a gene: 5. The CDR3 loop spans 13 amino acids. Per the germline V gene, CDR1 is ENHRY and CDR2 is SYGVKD. The CDR3 nucleotides are TGTGCCATCAGCGTCGGGACAGGGGCCGAGCAGTACTTC. Translation gives CAISVGTGAEQYF.

The V and J genes are TRBV9 and TRBJ1-2; 7 bases align to TRBD1. After removal of 4 bases from V and 4 bases from J, the junction contained 7 bases not matched to a gene. CDR1 SGDLS and CDR2 YYNGEE come from the germline V gene. The CDR3 extends over 14 amino acids. The CDR3 here is CASSPGQAVYGYTF. CDR3 coding DNA: TGTGCCAGCAGCCCCGGACAGGCTGTCTATGGCTACACCTTC.

V usage is TRBV30 and J usage is TRBJ2-7; 7 bases line up with TRBD1. The CDR3 runs 15 residues. V dropped 1 base and J dropped 6; count of bases not matched to a gene: 12. The germline CDR1 and CDR2 sequences are GTSNPN and SVGIG (reference sequence). The DNA of the CDR3 is TGTGCCTGGAGTGCGCACACCCCGGGGACAGCCGAGCAGTACTTC. Its translation is CAWSAHTPGTAEQYF.

Written as DNA, the CDR3 is TGCGCCAGCAGCCCAGCGGACAGGGATGCCTACGAGCAGTACTTC. It yields the protein CASSPADRDAYEQYF. J is TRBJ2-7 and V is TRBV4-3; 8 bases are shared with TRBD1. J lost 2 bases, V lost 4 bases, and 7 bases had no gene match. Germline V lookup: CDR1 LGHNA, CDR2 YSLEER. This CDR3 is 15 amino acids long.

The chain is built from TRBV6-5 and TRBJ1-3; TRBD1 matches 8 bases. CDR1 is MNHEY and CDR2 is SVGAGI in the germline V gene. This CDR3 spans 16 amino acids. V shed 0 bases, J shed 1 base, and the junction held 2 bases outside the gene matches. CDR3 in amino acids: CASSYSRTGSGNTIYF. CDR3 DNA: TGTGCCAGCAGTTACTCGAGGACAGGGTCTGGAAACACCATATATTTT.

The chain links TRBV29-1 to TRBJ1-6; D is unclear. The CDR3 is 12 amino acids. Looked up from germline, CDR1 is SQVTM and CDR2 is ANQGSEA. V was trimmed by 2 bases and J by 6 bases, leaving 5 bases between them. CDR3 coding DNA: TGCAGCGTTGAACTACTTAATTCACCCCTCCACTTT. As protein: CSVELLNSPLHF. The variable domain in full, with the rest retrieved from reference TRBV29-1 and TRBJ1-6, is SAVISQKPSRDICQRGTSLTIQCQVDSQVTMMFWYRQQPGQSLTLIATANQGSEATYESGFVIDKFPISRPNLTFSTLTVSNMSPEDSSIYLCSVELLNSPLHFGNGTRLTVT.

The chain couples TRBV10-2 to TRBJ2-7; perhaps TRBD1 as D (5 bases). There are 12 residues in the CDR3. V was pared by 5 bases and J by 6 bases, with 11 bases between. The germline CDR1 and CDR2 sequences are WSHSY and SAAADI. The CDR3 region is CASSFDSSEQYF. CDR3 in DNA: TGCGCCAGCAGTTTCGACAGTTCCGAGCAGTACTTC.